Presented here are 24 T cell receptor beta chains from one specimen sequenced in a study of T-cell memory formation after mild COVID-19 (dated by TCRdb to the early 2020s). The library was produced with 5' RACE. Reads for this sample came from an Illumina NovaSeq 6000. The public sequencing data were trimmed at Q25 with fastp and processed into clonotypes with MiXCR by TCRdb, which kept only in-frame beta chains. Rows matching on CDR3 protein sequence are summarized as one entry with the most common DNA and genes. Here the sample has under 200,000 distinct CDR3 sequences; around a third occur a single time. Jointly, the top ten make up approximately 12% of the sample. Sequenced material: PBMCs or a T cell subset sorted from them (not recorded which). The receptor source for this set is an adult woman who had mild COVID-19 (a few samples of this study predate the infection). The sample titles of this study are shuffled in the database, so cell type and time point are left out; the donor was told from shared clones.

V gene TRBV6-1 combines with J gene TRBJ2-7; 9 nucleotides line up with TRBD1. V trimming: 7 bases; J trimming: 6 bases; junction bases outside the gene matches: 10. The CDR3 totals 14 residues. The germline V gene encodes CDR1 MNHNS and CDR2 SASEGT. CDR3 sequence: CASTRGTGSGEQYF. CDR3 DNA: TGTGCCAGCACGCGCGGGACAGGGTCCGGCGAGCAGTACTTC.

The chain has TRBV30 and TRBJ2-7; the match to TRBD2 covers 10 bases. The trim removed 0 bases at V and 2 bases at J, leaving 7 bases unmatched. The CDR3 covers 16 residues. CDR1 is GTSNPN, CDR2 SVGIG, per germline (reference sequence). CDR3 DNA: TGTGCCTGGAGTGTAACTGGGACTAGCGTCACCTACGAGCAGTACTTC. Translation gives CAWSVTGTSVTYEQYF.

A few counts support this clonotype. The chain recombines TRBV5-6 with TRBJ1-1; D remains unclear. Trimming removed 2 bases from V and 1 base from J, with 15 bases in between. Per the germline V gene, CDR1 is SGHDT and CDR2 is YYEEEE. The CDR3 sequence is 16 residues long. The CDR3 DNA follows: TGTGCCAGCAGCTTCAGTCGGGGAAGGCGGAACACTGAAGCTTTCTTT. Translation: CASSFSRGRRNTEAFF.

The chain joins TRBV7-3 to TRBJ2-2, with D perhaps matching TRBD2 (6 bases). Germline assignment: CDR1 SGHTA and CDR2 FQGTGA. V shed 1 base and J shed 6 bases, with 18 bases lying between them. The CDR3 has 17 residues. CDR3 sequence: CASSLRDLLEGAGELFF. DNA for the CDR3: TGTGCCAGCAGCTTAAGGGACTTATTAGAGGGAGCCGGGGAGCTGTTTTTT.

The chain employs TRBV7-2 and TRBJ2-4, with 7 nucleotides matching TRBD2. The J segment lost 7 bases and the V segment lost 4 bases, leaving 7 bases of the junction unmatched. The germline gives CDR1 SGHTA, CDR2 FQGNSA. The CDR3 loop spans 14 amino acids. The CDR3 DNA follows: TGTGCCAGCAGCTCCCGGGGGAGGGGTAACATTCAGTACTTC. It specifies CASSSRGRGNIQYF.

The DNA of the CDR3 is TGTGCCAGCAGCCTGCCCGGGAGCATCGATGAGCAGTTCTTC. This encodes CASSLPGSIDEQFF. The chain links TRBV9 to TRBJ2-1, with D possibly being TRBD2 (6 bases). The V gene's germline CDR1 is SGDLS and CDR2 YYNGEE. This CDR3 has 14 residues. The V gene lost 4 bases and the J gene lost 8 bases, with 16 bases spanning the gap.

The V and J genes are TRBV20-1 and TRBJ2-7; 14 bases align to TRBD2. There are 13 residues in the CDR3. Trimming cost V 5 bases and J 4 bases; bases outside gene matches: 1. The germline CDR1 and CDR2 sequences are DFQATT and SNEGSKA (reference sequence). The CDR3, as DNA: TGCAGTGCTGGGACTAGCGGGAGATACGAGCAGTACTTC. This codes for CSAGTSGRYEQYF.

J is TRBJ2-5 and V is TRBV6-1, with 7 bases fitting TRBD2. The CDR3 is made up of 16 amino acids. Germline loops: CDR1 MNHNS, CDR2 SASEGT. V was clipped by 4 bases and J by 7 bases; unmatched bases: 15. CDR3 region: CASSATPGTTDGTQYF. CDR3 in DNA: TGTGCCAGCAGTGCTACTCCCGGGACTACCGACGGGACCCAGTACTTC.

The chain has TRBV11-2 and TRBJ2-1, with TRBD2 identical over 12 bases. The CDR3 has 18 residues. The V gene's germline CDR1 is SGHAT and CDR2 FQNNGV. V shed 6 bases, J shed 0 bases, and the junction held 9 bases outside the gene matches. The CDR3 DNA is TGTGCCAGCAGAACCGGGACTAGCGGGCTACCCTCCTACAATGAGCAGTTCTTC. It encodes CASRTGTSGLPSYNEQFF.

This chain links TRBV12-3 or TRBV12-4 with TRBJ2-7; no firm D call. Trimming shortened V by 3 bases and J by 2 bases, and 8 bases separated the two germline ends. The CDR3 covers 13 residues. The DNA for the CDR3 is TGTGCCAGCAGTTTTGGGCAGACCTACGAGCAGTACTTC. This encodes CASSFGQTYEQYF.

There are a few counts of this clonotype. This rearrangement joins TRBV5-1 to TRBJ2-5; TRBD2 might be the D (5 bases). V lost 4 bases and J 1 base, leaving 11 bases between the germline ends. From germline, CDR1 is SGHRS and CDR2 YFSETQ. This CDR3 has 14 amino acids. CDR3 DNA sequence: TGCGCCAGCAGCAGCGCCGGGATCCAAGAGACCCAGTACTTC. Its protein is CASSSAGIQETQYF.

In this sample, this clonotype turned up a few times. The CDR3 spells CASSQPGLAREQYF. CDR3 nucleotide sequence: TGTGCCAGCAGCCAACCGGGACTAGCACGCGAGCAGTACTTC. The V and J genes are TRBV4-2 and TRBJ2-7, with 9 bases aligning to TRBD2. The junction had 5 bases not matched to a gene; V was cut back by 2 bases and J by 6 bases. This CDR3 contains 14 residues. Germline values: CDR1 LGHNA, CDR2 YNFKEQ.

The chain recombines TRBV11-2 with TRBJ1-1; D is unclear. V dropped 4 bases and J dropped 7 bases, with 13 bases sitting between them. The CDR3 is 13 amino acids. The V gene's germline CDR1 is SGHAT and CDR2 FQNNGV. This chain's CDR3 is CASSSSWRSEAFF. In nucleotides, the CDR3 is TGTGCCAGCAGCTCATCGTGGAGGAGTGAAGCTTTCTTT.

This clonotype was observed a few times. V and J are TRBV7-9 and TRBJ2-3; perhaps TRBD2 as D (6 bases). V lost 6 bases and J lost 1, with 17 bases in between. This CDR3 is built from 16 residues. The V gene's germline CDR1 is SEHNR and CDR2 FQNEAQ (reference sequence). This CDR3 reads CASSPILARGTDTQYF. In DNA, the CDR3 is TGTGCCAGCAGTCCCATTCTAGCGAGAGGCACAGATACGCAGTATTTT.

The chain recombines TRBV12-3 or TRBV12-4 with TRBJ1-2; D is uncertain. Between the trimmed V and J ends, which lost 6 bases and 3 bases, there was a span of 8 bases. This CDR3 contains 12 residues. CDR3 amino acids: CASSHPDYGYTF. In DNA form, the CDR3 reads TGTGCCAGCAGCCATCCCGACTATGGCTACACCTTC.

This clonotype has only a few counts. V usage is TRBV29-1 and J usage is TRBJ2-2; D is unclear. V was shortened by 7 bases and J by 3 bases, with 12 bases between the two germline ends. This CDR3 has 13 residues. In germline, CDR1 is SQVTM, CDR2 ANQGSEA. CDR3 bases: TGCAGCGCCCGGACCGCCGACACCGGGGAGCTGTTTTTT. Encoded protein: CSARTADTGELFF.

This clonotype turned up a few times. J is TRBJ2-5 and V is TRBV11-2, with D uncertain. The length of the CDR3 is 17 residues. Deletions cut 0 bases from V and 5 bases from J, with 19 bases between. CDR1 SGHAT and CDR2 FQNNGV come from the germline V gene. The CDR3 DNA reads TGTGCCAGCAGCTTAGACAGTCGTGTAGTCTCGGTTGAGACCCAGTACTTC. Translated, it gives CASSLDSRVVSVETQYF.

V is TRBV7-9 and J is TRBJ1-1, with D perhaps TRBD1 (6 bases). Looked up from germline, CDR1 is SEHNR and CDR2 is FQNEAQ (reference sequence). The CDR3 contains 15 residues. V lost 5 bases and J 1 base, leaving 14 bases between the germline ends. The CDR3 region has the DNA TGTGCCAGCAGCGCCCGACAGGTTACGAACACTGAAGCTTTCTTT. This codes for CASSARQVTNTEAFF.

This chain links TRBV4-1 with TRBJ2-7, with D perhaps matching TRBD1 (6 bases). V was cut by 2 bases and J by 2 bases, with 25 bases left in between. This CDR3 contains 19 residues. Per the germline V gene, CDR1 is MGHRA and CDR2 is YSYEKL. The CDR3 is CASSQQNLLDSPSPYEQYF. The CDR3 DNA reads TGCGCCAGCAGCCAACAAAACCTATTGGACAGCCCTTCGCCCTACGAGCAGTACTTC.

This clonotype occurred a few times. Because the CDR3's place on the DNA is in doubt, the DNA is left out and the CDR3 is given as listed by TCRdb. This chain's CDR3 is CASSISAATNEKLFF. This chain links TRBV19 with TRBJ1-4. The CDR3 contains 15 residues when both ends are counted. Looked up from germline, CDR1 is LNHDA and CDR2 is SQIVND (reference sequence).

This clonotype was observed many times. This chain connects TRBV6-5 to TRBJ2-2; 8 nucleotides align to TRBD2. V shed 6 bases, J shed 0 bases, and the junction held 6 bases outside the gene matches. The CDR3 has 16 residues. CDR1 is MNHEY and CDR2 is SVGAGI in the germline V gene. DNA of the CDR3: TGTGCCAGCAGCCTCCCGGGGGGGACGAACACCGGGGAGCTGTTTTTT. Its protein is CASSLPGGTNTGELFF.

The chain combines TRBV5-1 with TRBJ2-2; perhaps TRBD2 as D (6 bases). V was trimmed by 7 bases and J by 2 bases, leaving 12 bases between them. The CDR3 totals 14 residues. Germline V CDR1 and CDR2: SGHRS, YFSETQ. The CDR3 nucleotides are TGCGCCAGCCAACCCGGGAGCAACACCGGGGAGCTGTTTTTT. Its translation: CASQPGSNTGELFF.

Only a few counts were recorded for this clonotype. The chain combines TRBV6-5 with TRBJ2-6; D is ambiguous. Germline V gene lookup returns CDR1 MNHEY and CDR2 SVGAGI. Trimming left V 5 bases short and J 2 bases short, with 10 bases between. There are 15 residues in the CDR3. The CDR3 DNA follows: TGTGCCAGCAGTGACGGGTCCGCTGGGGCCAACGTCCTGACTTTC. It yields the protein CASSDGSAGANVLTF.

The rearrangement uses TRBV20-1 and TRBJ2-2; D not certain. Between the trimmed V and J ends, which lost 1 base and 0 bases, there was a span of 15 bases. CDR1 DFQATT and CDR2 SNEGSKA come from the germline V gene (reference sequence). The CDR3 covers 17 residues. CDR3 sequence (DNA): TGCAGTGCTAGAGTGGGATCCGGGTTGCCGAACACCGGGGAGCTGTTTTTT. Protein product: CSARVGSGLPNTGELFF.